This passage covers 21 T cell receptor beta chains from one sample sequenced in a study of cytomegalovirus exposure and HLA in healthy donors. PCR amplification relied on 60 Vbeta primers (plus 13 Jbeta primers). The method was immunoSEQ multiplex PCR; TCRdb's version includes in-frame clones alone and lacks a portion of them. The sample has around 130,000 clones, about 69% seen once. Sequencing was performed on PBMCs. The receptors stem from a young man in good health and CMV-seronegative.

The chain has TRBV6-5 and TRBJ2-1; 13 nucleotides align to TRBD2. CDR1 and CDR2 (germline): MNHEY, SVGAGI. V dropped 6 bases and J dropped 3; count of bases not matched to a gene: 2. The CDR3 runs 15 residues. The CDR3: CASSGLAGVYNEQFF. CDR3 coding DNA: TGTGCCAGCAGCGGACTAGCGGGAGTCTACAATGAGCAGTTCTTC.

Written as DNA, the CDR3 is TGTGCCAGCTCAGAAAGGACAGATAGCAATCAGCCCCAGCATTTT. Protein sequence: CASSERTDSNQPQHF. The chain has TRBV18 and TRBJ1-5, with D possibly TRBD1 on 6 matching bases. The length of the CDR3 is 15 residues. The germline V gene encodes CDR1 KGHSH and CDR2 LQKENI. The V end was cut by 5 bases, the J end by 0 bases, with 11 bases between.

For the CDR3, the DNA is TGTGCCAGCAGCCTTTGGGGACAGGGTGGACAGCCCCAGCATTTT. Protein product: CASSLWGQGGQPQHF. The chain links TRBV7-2 to TRBJ1-5, with 9 positions matching TRBD1. The junction had 9 bases not matched to a gene; V was cut back by 5 bases and J by 7 bases. Per the germline V gene, CDR1 is SGHTA and CDR2 is FQGNSA. This CDR3 contains 15 residues.

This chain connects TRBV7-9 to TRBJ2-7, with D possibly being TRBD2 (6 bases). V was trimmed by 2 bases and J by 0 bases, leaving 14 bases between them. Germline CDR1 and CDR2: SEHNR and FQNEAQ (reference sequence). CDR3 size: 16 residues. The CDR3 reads CASSLSGLESSYEQYF. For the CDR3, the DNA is TGTGCCAGCAGCTTATCGGGACTCGAAAGCTCCTACGAGCAGTACTTC.

CDR3 in amino acids: CASSLTENYGYTF. The CDR3 coding sequence is TGCGCCAGCAGCTTGACAGAAAACTATGGCTACACCTTC. This chain connects TRBV5-1 to TRBJ1-2, with D uncertain. Germline lookup yields CDR1 SGHRS and CDR2 YFSETQ. The V end was cut by 1 base, the J end by 2 bases, with 6 bases between. The CDR3 spans 13 residues. The whole variable domain, filled in from reference TRBV5-1 and TRBJ1-2, reads KAGVTQTPRYLIKTRGQQVTLSCSPISGHRSVSWYQQTPGQGLQFLFEYFSETQRNKGNFPGRFSGRQFSNSRSEMNVSTLELGDSALYLCASSLTENYGYTFGSGTRLTVV.

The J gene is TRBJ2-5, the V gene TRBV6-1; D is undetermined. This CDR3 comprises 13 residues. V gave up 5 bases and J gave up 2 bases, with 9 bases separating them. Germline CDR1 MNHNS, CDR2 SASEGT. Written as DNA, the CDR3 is TGTGCCAGCAGTTCTCAGTTACAAGAGACCCAGTACTTC. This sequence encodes CASSSQLQETQYF.

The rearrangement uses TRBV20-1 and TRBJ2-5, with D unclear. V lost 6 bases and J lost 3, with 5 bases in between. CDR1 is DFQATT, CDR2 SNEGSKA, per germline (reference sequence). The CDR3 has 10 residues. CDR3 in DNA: TGCAGTGCCCTAAAAGAGACCCAGTACTTC. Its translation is CSALKETQYF.

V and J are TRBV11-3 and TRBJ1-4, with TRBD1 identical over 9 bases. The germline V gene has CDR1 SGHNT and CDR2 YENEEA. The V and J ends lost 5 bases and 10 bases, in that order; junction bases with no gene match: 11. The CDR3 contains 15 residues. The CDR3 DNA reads TGTGCCAGCAGCCTTCCGGGACAGGGCCGTGTAAAACTGTTTTTT. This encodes CASSLPGQGRVKLFF.

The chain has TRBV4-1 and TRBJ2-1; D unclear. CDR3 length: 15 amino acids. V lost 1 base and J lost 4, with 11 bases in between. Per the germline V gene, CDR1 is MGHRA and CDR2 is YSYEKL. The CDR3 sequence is CASSQGAPQYNEQFF. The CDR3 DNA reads TGCGCCAGCAGCCAAGGGGCACCTCAGTACAATGAGCAGTTCTTC.

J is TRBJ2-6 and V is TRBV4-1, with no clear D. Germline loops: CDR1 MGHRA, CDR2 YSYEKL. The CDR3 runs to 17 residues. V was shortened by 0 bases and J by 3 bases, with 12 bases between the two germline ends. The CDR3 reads CASSQESWALGANVLTF. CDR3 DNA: TGCGCCAGCAGCCAAGAGTCGTGGGCCCTTGGGGCCAACGTCCTGACTTTC.

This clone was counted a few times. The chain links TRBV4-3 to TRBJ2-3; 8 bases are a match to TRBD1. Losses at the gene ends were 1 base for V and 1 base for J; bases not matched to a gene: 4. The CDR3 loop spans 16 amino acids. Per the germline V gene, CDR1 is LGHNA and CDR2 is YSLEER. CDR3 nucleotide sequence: TGCGCCAGCAGCCAAGCCCCACAGGGGGGCACAGATACGCAGTATTTT. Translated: CASSQAPQGGTDTQYF.

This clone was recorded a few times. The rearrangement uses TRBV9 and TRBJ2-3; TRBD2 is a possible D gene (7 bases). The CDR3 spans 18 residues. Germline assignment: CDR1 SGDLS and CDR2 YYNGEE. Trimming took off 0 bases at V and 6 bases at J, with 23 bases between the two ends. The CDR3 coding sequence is TGTGCCAGCAGCGTAGTCGGGGAGGGGGATGTGGGGATGGATACGCAGTATTTT. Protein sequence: CASSVVGEGDVGMDTQYF.

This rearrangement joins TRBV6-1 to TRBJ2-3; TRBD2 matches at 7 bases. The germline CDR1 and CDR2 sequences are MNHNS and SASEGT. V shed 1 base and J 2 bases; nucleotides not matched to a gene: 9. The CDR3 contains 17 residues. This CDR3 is CASSEERGGGLTDTQYF. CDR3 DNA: TGTGCCAGCAGTGAAGAAAGGGGCGGGGGTCTCACAGATACGCAGTATTTT.

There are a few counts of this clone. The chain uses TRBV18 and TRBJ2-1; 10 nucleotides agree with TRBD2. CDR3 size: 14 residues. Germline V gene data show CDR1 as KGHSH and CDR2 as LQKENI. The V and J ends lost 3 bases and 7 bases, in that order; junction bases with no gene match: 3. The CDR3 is CASSPGLAANEQFF. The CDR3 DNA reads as TGTGCCAGCTCACCCGGACTAGCGGCTAATGAGCAGTTCTTC.

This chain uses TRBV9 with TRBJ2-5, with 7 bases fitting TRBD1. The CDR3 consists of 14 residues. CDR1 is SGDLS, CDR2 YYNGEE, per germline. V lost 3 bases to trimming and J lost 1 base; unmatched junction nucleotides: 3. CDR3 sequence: CASSEPGGQETQYF. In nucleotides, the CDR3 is TGTGCCAGCAGCGAACCAGGGGGCCAAGAGACCCAGTACTTC.

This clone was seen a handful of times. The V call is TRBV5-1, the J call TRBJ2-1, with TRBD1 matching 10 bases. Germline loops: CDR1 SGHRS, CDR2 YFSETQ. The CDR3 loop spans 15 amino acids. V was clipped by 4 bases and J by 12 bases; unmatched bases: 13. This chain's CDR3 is CASSPGTGAISMQFF. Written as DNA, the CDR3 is TGCGCCAGCAGCCCAGGGACAGGGGCGATATCAATGCAGTTCTTC.

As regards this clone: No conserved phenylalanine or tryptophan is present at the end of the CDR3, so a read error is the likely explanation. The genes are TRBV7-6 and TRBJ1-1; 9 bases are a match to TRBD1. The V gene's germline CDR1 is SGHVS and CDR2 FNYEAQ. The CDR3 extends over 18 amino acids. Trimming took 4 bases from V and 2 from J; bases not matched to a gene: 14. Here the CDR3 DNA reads TGTGCCAGCAGCTCAAGTGTTAATCCGGGACAGGGCAACACTGAAGCTTTCTCT. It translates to CASSSSVNPGQGNTEAFS.

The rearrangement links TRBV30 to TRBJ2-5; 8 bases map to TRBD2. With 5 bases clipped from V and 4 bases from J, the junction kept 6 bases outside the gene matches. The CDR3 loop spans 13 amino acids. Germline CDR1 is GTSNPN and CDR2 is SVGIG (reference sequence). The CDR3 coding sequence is TGTGCCTGGGCCGGGACTAGTCGAGAGACCCAGTACTTC. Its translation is CAWAGTSRETQYF.

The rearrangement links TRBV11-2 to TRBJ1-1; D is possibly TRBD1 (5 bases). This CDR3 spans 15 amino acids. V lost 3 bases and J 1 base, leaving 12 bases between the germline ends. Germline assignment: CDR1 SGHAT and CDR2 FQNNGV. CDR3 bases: TGTGCCAGCAGCTTGAACCAGGGCCCGAACACTGAAGCTTTCTTT. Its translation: CASSLNQGPNTEAFF.

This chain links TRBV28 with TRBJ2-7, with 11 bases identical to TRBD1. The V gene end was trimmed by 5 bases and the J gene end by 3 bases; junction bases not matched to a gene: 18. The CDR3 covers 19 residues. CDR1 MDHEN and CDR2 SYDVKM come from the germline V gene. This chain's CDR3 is CASSPRPGQGVRSGYEQYF. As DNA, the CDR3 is TGTGCCAGCAGTCCGAGACCGGGACAGGGGGTTCGTTCGGGCTACGAGCAGTACTTC.

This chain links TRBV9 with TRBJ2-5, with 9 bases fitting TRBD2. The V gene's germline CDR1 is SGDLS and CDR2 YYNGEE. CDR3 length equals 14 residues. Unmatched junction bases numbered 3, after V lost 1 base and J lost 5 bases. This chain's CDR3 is CASSVFLAGETQYF. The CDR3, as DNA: TGTGCCAGCAGCGTATTCCTAGCGGGGGAGACCCAGTACTTC.